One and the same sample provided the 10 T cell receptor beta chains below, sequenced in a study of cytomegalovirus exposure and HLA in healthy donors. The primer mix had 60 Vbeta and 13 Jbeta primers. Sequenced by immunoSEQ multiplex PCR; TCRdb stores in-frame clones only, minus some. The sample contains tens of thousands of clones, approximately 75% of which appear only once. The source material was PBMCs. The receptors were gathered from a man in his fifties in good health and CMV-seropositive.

The CDR3 region is CASTRQAEAFF. Written as DNA, the CDR3 is TGTGCCAGTACTAGACAGGCTGAAGCTTTCTTT. The gene calls are TRBV19 and TRBJ1-1; perhaps TRBD1 as D (6 bases). The V gene lost 7 bases and the J gene lost 6 bases, with 9 bases spanning the gap. The CDR3 contains 11 residues. Germline lookup yields CDR1 LNHDA and CDR2 SQIVND (reference sequence).

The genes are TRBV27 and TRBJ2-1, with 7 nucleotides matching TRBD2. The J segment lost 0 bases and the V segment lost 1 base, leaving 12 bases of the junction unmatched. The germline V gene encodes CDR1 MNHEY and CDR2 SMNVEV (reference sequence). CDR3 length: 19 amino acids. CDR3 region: CASSLFRGLAASSYNEQFF. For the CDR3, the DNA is TGTGCCAGCAGTTTATTCCGGGGCCTAGCGGCAAGCTCCTACAATGAGCAGTTCTTC.

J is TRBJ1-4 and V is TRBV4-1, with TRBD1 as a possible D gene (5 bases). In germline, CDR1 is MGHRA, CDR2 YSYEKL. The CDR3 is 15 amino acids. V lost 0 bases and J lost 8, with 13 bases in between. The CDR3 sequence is CASSQETQGTEKLFF. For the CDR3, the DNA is TGCGCCAGCAGCCAAGAAACCCAGGGCACGGAAAAACTGTTTTTT.

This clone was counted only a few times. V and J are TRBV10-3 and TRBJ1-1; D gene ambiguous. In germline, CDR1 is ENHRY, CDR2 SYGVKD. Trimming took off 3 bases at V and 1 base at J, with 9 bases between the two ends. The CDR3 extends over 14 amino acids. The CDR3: CAISDVNRNTEAFF. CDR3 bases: TGTGCCATCAGTGATGTAAACAGGAACACTGAAGCTTTCTTT.

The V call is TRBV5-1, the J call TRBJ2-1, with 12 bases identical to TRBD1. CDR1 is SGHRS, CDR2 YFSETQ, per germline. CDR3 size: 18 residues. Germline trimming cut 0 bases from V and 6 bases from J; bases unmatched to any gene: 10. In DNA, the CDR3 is TGCGCCAGCAGCTTGGACCCTCCGGGACAGGGGGCGAGCAATGAGCAGTTCTTC. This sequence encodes CASSLDPPGQGASNEQFF.

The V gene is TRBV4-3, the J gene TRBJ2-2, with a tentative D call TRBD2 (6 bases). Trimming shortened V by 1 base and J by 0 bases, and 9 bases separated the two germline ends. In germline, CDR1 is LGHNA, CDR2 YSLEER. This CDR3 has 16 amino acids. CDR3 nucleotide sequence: TGCGCCAGCAGCCAAGTATCGGGGGCGAACACCGGGGAGCTGTTTTTT. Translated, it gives CASSQVSGANTGELFF.

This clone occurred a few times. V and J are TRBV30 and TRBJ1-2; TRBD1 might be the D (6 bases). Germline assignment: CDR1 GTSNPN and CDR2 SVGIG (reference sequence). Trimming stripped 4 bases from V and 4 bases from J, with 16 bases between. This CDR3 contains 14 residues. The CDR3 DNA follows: TGTGCCTGGAACAGGGAACCCACTCTCTATGGCTACACCTTC. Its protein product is CAWNREPTLYGYTF.

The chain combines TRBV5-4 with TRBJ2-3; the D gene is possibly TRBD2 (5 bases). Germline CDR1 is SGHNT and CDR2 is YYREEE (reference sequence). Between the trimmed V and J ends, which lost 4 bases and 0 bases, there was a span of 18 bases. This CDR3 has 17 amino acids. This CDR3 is CASSPRVRSGSTDTQYF. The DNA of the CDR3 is TGTGCCAGCAGCCCGCGGGTAAGAAGCGGAAGCACAGATACGCAGTATTTT.

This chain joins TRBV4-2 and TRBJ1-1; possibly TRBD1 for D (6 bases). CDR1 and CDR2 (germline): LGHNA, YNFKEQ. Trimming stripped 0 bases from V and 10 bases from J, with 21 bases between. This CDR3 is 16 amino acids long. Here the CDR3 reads CASSQEDSLVSEGAFF. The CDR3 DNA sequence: TGTGCCAGCAGCCAAGAGGACAGTCTAGTTTCCGAAGGAGCTTTCTTT.

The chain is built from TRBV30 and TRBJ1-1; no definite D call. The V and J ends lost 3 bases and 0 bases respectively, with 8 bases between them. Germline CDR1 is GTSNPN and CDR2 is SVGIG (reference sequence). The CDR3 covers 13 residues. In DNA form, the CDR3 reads TGTGCCTGGAGACCCACAATGAACACTGAAGCTTTCTTT. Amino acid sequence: CAWRPTMNTEAFF.